The clone carrying this T cell receptor beta chain was found many times. This sample was included in a study of breast tumors, draining lymph nodes, adjacent tissues. The CDR3 runs to 14 residues. CDR1 and CDR2 from the germline V gene are WSHSY and SAAADI. V dropped 7 bases and J dropped 5; count of bases not matched to a gene: 8. Samples came from axillary lymph nodes draining the breast cancer. TCRdb used MiXCR to reprocess the multiplex PCR reads, holding one entry per CDR3 protein. The sample holds over 200,000 distinct CDR3 sequences, nearly 35% seen once. The sequence was obtained from a female donor with breast cancer. Some clones in this sample may be carry-over from other donors' samples. The rearrangement uses TRBV10-2 and TRBJ2-5, with 9 bases fitting TRBD2. Material: axillary lymph node tissue. CDR3 in amino acids: CASKLAGVGETQYF. The DNA for the CDR3 is TGCGCCAGCAAATTAGCGGGGGTTGGGGAGACCCAGTACTTC.